Shown below are 15 T cell receptor beta chains from a single sample sequenced in a study of blood T cell repertoires in COVID-19. Some clones are missing from TCRdb's copy, which holds only in-frame ones; the method was immunoSEQ multiplex PCR. The sample includes around 450,000 clones, 80% to 90% of them seen just once. The source material was peripheral blood. These receptors were taken from a woman aged 25 to 45 with acute or convalescent COVID-19.

V is TRBV5-4 and J is TRBJ2-3; TRBD2 aligns across 13 bases. This CDR3 is built from 15 residues. The J segment lost 4 bases and the V segment lost 1 base, leaving 0 bases of the junction unmatched. Germline CDR1 SGHNT, CDR2 YYREEE (reference sequence). The CDR3 region is CASSLTSGGADTQYF. In DNA, the CDR3 is TGTGCCAGCAGCTTGACTAGCGGGGGGGCAGATACGCAGTATTTT.

The gene calls are TRBV7-9 and TRBJ1-4, with 8 bases that match TRBD1. With V trimmed by 1 base and J by 3 bases, 7 bases remained unmatched. The CDR3 extends over 17 amino acids. Germline V lookup: CDR1 SEHNR, CDR2 FQNEAQ (reference sequence). The CDR3 loop reads CASSLGTGSGPNEKLFF. As DNA, the CDR3 is TGTGCCAGCAGCTTAGGGACAGGGAGCGGACCTAATGAAAAACTGTTTTTT.

The chain is built from TRBV30 and TRBJ2-3, with D possibly matching TRBD2 (6 bases). V gave up 0 bases and J gave up 5 bases, with 15 bases separating them. CDR1 and CDR2 (germline): GTSNPN, SVGIG (reference sequence). The CDR3 runs 15 residues. For the CDR3, the DNA is TGTGCCTGGAGTGTACTCGGGCAGGGACTAGATACGCAGTATTTT. It specifies CAWSVLGQGLDTQYF.

CDR3 sequence: CASSPQDYNEQFF. CDR3 DNA sequence: TGCGCCAGCAGCCCGCAGGACTACAATGAGCAGTTCTTC. The rearrangement uses TRBV5-1 and TRBJ2-1; D call uncertain. The CDR3 totals 13 residues. The V gene lost 4 bases and the J gene lost 3 bases, with 8 bases spanning the gap. Germline V lookup: CDR1 SGHRS, CDR2 YFSETQ. Full variable domain (outside the CDR3, taken from reference TRBV5-1 and TRBJ2-1): KAGVTQTPRYLIKTRGQQVTLSCSPISGHRSVSWYQQTPGQGLQFLFEYFSETQRNKGNFPGRFSGRQFSNSRSEMNVSTLELGDSALYLCASSPQDYNEQFFGPGTRLTVL.

The chain has TRBV7-9 and TRBJ1-2; 10 nucleotides match TRBD1. Germline assignment: CDR1 SEHNR and CDR2 FQNEAQ (reference sequence). The CDR3 covers 15 residues. V lost 5 bases, J lost 5 bases, and 8 bases stayed unmatched. DNA for the CDR3: TGTGCCAGCAGCACTACCGGGACAGGGGAGTATGGCTACACCTTC. Translation: CASSTTGTGEYGYTF.

This rearrangement joins TRBV6-6 to TRBJ1-1; 7 bases map to TRBD1. Germline V gives CDR1 MNHNY, CDR2 SVGAGI (reference sequence). The CDR3 spans 13 residues. With 5 bases clipped from V and 9 bases from J, the junction kept 9 bases outside the gene matches. CDR3 nucleotides: TGTGCCAGCAGTCGAAACGACAGGGATAAAGCTTTCTTT. Its translation: CASSRNDRDKAFF.

The chain is built from TRBV6-5 and TRBJ1-5, with D perhaps matching TRBD1 (5 bases). V lost 6 bases, J lost 4 bases, and 10 bases lay in between. This CDR3 is built from 13 residues. Germline V gives CDR1 MNHEY, CDR2 SVGAGI. The CDR3 reads CASRGTRNQPQHF. CDR3 DNA sequence: TGTGCCAGCAGGGGGACTAGGAATCAGCCCCAGCATTTT.

The CDR3 here is CASSPRTGLYTGELFF. The CDR3 bases are TGTGCCAGCAGCCCCCGGACAGGGCTCTACACCGGGGAGCTGTTTTTT. This chain links TRBV7-3 with TRBJ2-2; 8 bases match TRBD1. From germline, CDR1 is SGHTA and CDR2 FQGTGA. The CDR3 contains 16 residues. After removal of 5 bases from V and 3 bases from J, the junction contained 8 bases not matched to a gene.

This clone was seen a single time. V usage is TRBV9 and J usage is TRBJ2-3, with a possible D match to TRBD1 (6 bases). The CDR3 sequence is 14 residues long. Germline V gene sequence: CDR1 SGDLS, CDR2 YYNGEE. In DNA, the CDR3 is TGTGCTTCCCGCGACGACAGGAGCACAGATACGCAGTATTTT. Protein sequence: CASRDDRSTDTQYF.

The chain links TRBV5-4 to TRBJ2-1; D uncertain. V lost 4 bases and J 0 bases, leaving 11 bases between the germline ends. Germline V lookup: CDR1 SGHNT, CDR2 YYREEE (reference sequence). The CDR3 runs to 15 residues. In DNA form, the CDR3 reads TGTGCCAGCAGCGTCGGGTTGAGCTCCTACAATGAGCAGTTCTTC. This encodes CASSVGLSSYNEQFF.

This chain uses TRBV3-1 (or the pseudogene TRBV3-2) with TRBJ1-1; D is undetermined. Between the trimmed V and J ends, which lost 5 bases and 1 base, there was a span of 11 bases. This CDR3 is built from 14 residues. The germline gives CDR1 LGHDT, CDR2 YNNKEL (reference sequence). CDR3 coding DNA: TGTGCCAGCAGCGGAGGCTTGGGGAACACTGAAGCTTTCTTT. Its protein product is CASSGGLGNTEAFF.

This chain links TRBV18 with TRBJ1-6; D ambiguous. Trimming took 2 bases from V and 1 from J, leaving 18 bases between them. Germline V gives CDR1 KGHSH, CDR2 LQKENI. There are 19 residues in the CDR3. The CDR3 coding sequence is TGTGCCAGCTCACCAACACAGCTTGTCCTGTCTTCCTATAATTCACCCCTCCACTTT. It translates to CASSPTQLVLSSYNSPLHF.

The rearrangement links TRBV6-5 to TRBJ2-1, with 9 positions matching TRBD1. CDR3 length equals 15 residues. The V and J ends lost 6 bases and 8 bases, in that order; junction bases with no gene match: 11. Germline V gene sequence: CDR1 MNHEY, CDR2 SVGAGI. Here the CDR3 DNA reads TGTGCCAGCAGCCGACCGGGACAGGGAATCGATGAGCAGTTCTTC. Translating it yields CASSRPGQGIDEQFF.

V and J are TRBV14 and TRBJ2-2; tentative D call: TRBD2 (6 bases). Germline loops: CDR1 SGHDN, CDR2 FVKESK. The V end was cut by 4 bases, the J end by 7 bases, with 13 bases between. The CDR3 is 14 residues long. CDR3 sequence: CASSLVRGNGELFF. Written as DNA, the CDR3 is TGTGCCAGCAGCCTCGTCCGGGGGAACGGGGAGCTGTTTTTT.

This clone was counted only a few times. The V gene is TRBV3-1 (or the pseudogene TRBV3-2), the J gene TRBJ1-5; the match to TRBD1 covers 10 bases. Per the germline V gene, CDR1 is LGHDT and CDR2 is YNNKEL (reference sequence). This CDR3 has 15 residues. The V segment lost 4 bases and the J segment 3 bases; nucleotides outside the gene matches: 3. The CDR3 reads CASSPGQGNNQPQHF. DNA of the CDR3: TGTGCCAGCAGCCCGGGACAGGGGAACAATCAGCCCCAGCATTTT.